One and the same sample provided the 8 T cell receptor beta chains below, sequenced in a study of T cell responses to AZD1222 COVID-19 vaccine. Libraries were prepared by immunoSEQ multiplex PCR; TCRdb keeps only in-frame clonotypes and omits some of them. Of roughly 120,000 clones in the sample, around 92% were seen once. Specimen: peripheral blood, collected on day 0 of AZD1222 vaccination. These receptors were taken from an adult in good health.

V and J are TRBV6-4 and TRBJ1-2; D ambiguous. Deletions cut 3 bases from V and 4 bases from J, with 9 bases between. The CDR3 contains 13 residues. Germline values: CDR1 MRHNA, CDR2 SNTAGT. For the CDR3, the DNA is TGTGCCAGCAGTGATGACGGACTCTATGGCTACACCTTC. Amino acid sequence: CASSDDGLYGYTF.

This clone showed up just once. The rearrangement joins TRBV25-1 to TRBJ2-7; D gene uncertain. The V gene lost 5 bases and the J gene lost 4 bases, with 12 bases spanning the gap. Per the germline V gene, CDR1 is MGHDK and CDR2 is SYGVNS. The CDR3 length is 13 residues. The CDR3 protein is CASSKGSTYEQYF. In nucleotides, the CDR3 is TGTGCCAGCAGTAAAGGGTCGACTTACGAGCAGTACTTC.

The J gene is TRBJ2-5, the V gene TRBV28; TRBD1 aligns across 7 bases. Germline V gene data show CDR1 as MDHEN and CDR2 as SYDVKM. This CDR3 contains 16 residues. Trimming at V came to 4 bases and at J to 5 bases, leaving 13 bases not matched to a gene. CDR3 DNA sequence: TGTGCCAGCAGTTCCGCGAGACAGGGAAGAGGGGAGACCCAGTACTTC. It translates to CASSSARQGRGETQYF.

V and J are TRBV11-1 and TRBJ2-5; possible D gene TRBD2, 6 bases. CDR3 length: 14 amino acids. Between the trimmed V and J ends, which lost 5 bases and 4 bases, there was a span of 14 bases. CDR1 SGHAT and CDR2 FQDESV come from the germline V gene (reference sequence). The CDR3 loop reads CASSPDRGGETQYF. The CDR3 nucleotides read TGTGCCAGCAGCCCGGATAGGGGAGGAGAGACCCAGTACTTC.

CDR3 nucleotide sequence: TGTGCCAGCAGCTTCGACAGTTCTTACGAGCAGTACTTC. Amino acid sequence: CASSFDSSYEQYF. The rearrangement joins TRBV7-8 to TRBJ2-7, with D possibly being TRBD1 (5 bases). V was trimmed by 3 bases and J by 4 bases, leaving 10 bases between them. This CDR3 is built from 13 residues. CDR1 and CDR2 (germline): SGHVS, FQNEAQ.

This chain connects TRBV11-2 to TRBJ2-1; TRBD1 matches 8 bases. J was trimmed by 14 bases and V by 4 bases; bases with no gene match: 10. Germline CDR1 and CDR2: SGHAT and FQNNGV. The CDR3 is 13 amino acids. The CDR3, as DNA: TGTGCCAGCAGCTCGACAGGGGACCCCCGGGAGTTCTTC. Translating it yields CASSSTGDPREFF.

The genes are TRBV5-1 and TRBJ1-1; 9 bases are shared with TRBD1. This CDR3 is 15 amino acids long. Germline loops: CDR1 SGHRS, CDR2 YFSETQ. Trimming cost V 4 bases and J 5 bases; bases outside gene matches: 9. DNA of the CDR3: TGCGCCAGCAGCCTCAGTCTTGACAGGGGGACTGAAGCTTTCTTT. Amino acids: CASSLSLDRGTEAFF. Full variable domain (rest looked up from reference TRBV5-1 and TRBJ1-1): KAGVTQTPRYLIKTRGQQVTLSCSPISGHRSVSWYQQTPGQGLQFLFEYFSETQRNKGNFPGRFSGRQFSNSRSEMNVSTLELGDSALYLCASSLSLDRGTEAFFGQGTRLTVV.

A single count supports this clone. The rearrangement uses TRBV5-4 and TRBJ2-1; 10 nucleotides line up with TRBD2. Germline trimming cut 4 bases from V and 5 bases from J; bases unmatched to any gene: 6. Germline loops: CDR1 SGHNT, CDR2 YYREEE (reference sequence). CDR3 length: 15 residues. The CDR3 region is CASSRDGLADNEQFF. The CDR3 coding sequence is TGTGCCAGCAGCCGGGACGGACTAGCGGACAATGAGCAGTTCTTC.